One sample yielded the 10 T cell receptor beta chains listed below, sequenced in a study of blood T cell repertoires in COVID-19. The repertoire was sequenced with immunoSEQ multiplex PCR; TCRdb's copy has only in-frame clones and lacks some. The table shows some 200,000 clones, with approximately 86% occurring only once. The sample was peripheral blood. These receptors all come from a man in his forties or fifties with active or convalescent COVID-19.

V and J are TRBV5-4 and TRBJ2-4, with 15 bases lining up with TRBD2. Trimming removed 5 bases from V and 8 bases from J; junction bases left unmatched: 11. The CDR3 has 17 residues. The germline V gene encodes CDR1 SGHNT and CDR2 YYREEE (reference sequence). The CDR3 DNA is TGTGCCAGCAGTCTCAGGACTAGCGGGGGGGCCGGGGACATTCAGTACTTC. Encoded protein: CASSLRTSGGAGDIQYF.

This chain joins TRBV2 and TRBJ2-7; TRBD1 aligns across 7 bases. This CDR3 has 15 amino acids. The V gene end was trimmed by 3 bases and the J gene end by 3 bases; junction bases not matched to a gene: 8. The germline V gene encodes CDR1 SNHLY and CDR2 FYNNEI. The CDR3 here is CASSETGTEDYEQYF. The CDR3 DNA is TGTGCCAGCAGTGAGACCGGGACAGAGGACTACGAGCAGTACTTC.

The J gene is TRBJ2-5, the V gene TRBV30; 7 nucleotides agree with TRBD1. CDR1 and CDR2 from the germline V gene are GTSNPN and SVGIG (reference sequence). Unmatched junction bases numbered 4, after V lost 3 bases and J lost 0 bases. CDR3 length equals 14 residues. The CDR3 protein is CAWSEQGYQETQYF. In DNA form, the CDR3 reads TGTGCCTGGAGCGAACAGGGGTACCAAGAGACCCAGTACTTC.

The chain joins TRBV9 to TRBJ2-7; D is perhaps TRBD1 (6 bases). Trimming shortened V by 2 bases and J by 4 bases, and 16 bases separated the two germline ends. Germline lookup yields CDR1 SGDLS and CDR2 YYNGEE. The CDR3 has 15 residues. CDR3 in amino acids: CASSVAGTSQYEQYF. CDR3 DNA: TGTGCCAGCAGCGTGGCTGGGACAAGCCAATACGAGCAGTACTTC. The whole variable domain, remainder taken from reference TRBV9 and TRBJ2-7, is DSGVTQTPKHLITATGQRVTLRCSPRSGDLSVYWYQQSLDQGLQFLIQYYNGEERAKGNILERFSAQQFPDLHSELNLSSLELGDSALYFCASSVAGTSQYEQYFGPGTRLTVT.

The rearrangement links TRBV5-6 to TRBJ1-4, with D perhaps matching TRBD1 (5 bases). The V end was cut by 4 bases, the J end by 8 bases, with 18 bases between. The CDR3 is 15 amino acids. From germline, CDR1 is SGHDT and CDR2 YYEEEE. The CDR3 reads CASSRRGAFEEKLFF. The CDR3 nucleotides are TGTGCCAGCAGCCGTAGGGGCGCGTTTGAGGAAAAACTGTTTTTT.

The genes are TRBV29-1 and TRBJ2-3, with D possibly matching TRBD1 (6 bases). The CDR3 consists of 15 residues. CDR1 SQVTM and CDR2 ANQGSEA come from the germline V gene. Trimming shortened V by 0 bases and J by 3 bases, and 13 bases separated the two germline ends. CDR3 DNA: TGCAGCGTTGAAGACCAGGGGATATTGACAGATACGCAGTATTTT. This gives the protein CSVEDQGILTDTQYF.

V is TRBV15 and J is TRBJ1-1, with D hard to call. Trimming took 5 bases from V and 5 from J, leaving 15 bases between them. Germline-derived CDR1 and CDR2 are LNHNV and YYDKDF (reference sequence). CDR3 length equals 14 residues. For the CDR3, the DNA is TGTGCCACCAGCGCGACAAATACGGCGACTGAAGCTTTCTTT. Translating gives CATSATNTATEAFF. The variable domain in full, with the rest retrieved from reference TRBV15 and TRBJ1-1, is DAMVIQNPRYQVTQFGKPVTLSCSQTLNHNVMYWYQQKSSQAPKLLFHYYDKDFNNEADTPDNFQSRRPNTSFCFLDIRSPGLGDTAMYLCATSATNTATEAFFGQGTRLTVV.

This sequence joins TRBV7-2 and TRBJ1-2, with D perhaps matching TRBD1 (6 bases). With 1 base removed from V and 5 bases from J, the gap between germline ends came to 17 bases. Germline assignment: CDR1 SGHTA and CDR2 FQGNSA. The CDR3 has 16 amino acids. Here the CDR3 reads CASSLDAPGAGYGYTF. The CDR3 DNA is TGTGCCAGCAGCTTAGATGCCCCAGGGGCAGGATATGGCTACACCTTC.

V and J are TRBV6-2 or TRBV6-3 and TRBJ1-5, with 8 bases lining up with TRBD1. In germline, CDR1 is MNHEY, CDR2 SVGEGT. The CDR3 is made up of 16 amino acids. J lost 0 bases, V lost 5 bases, and 6 bases had no gene match. The CDR3 DNA follows: TGTGCCAGCAGTGCTCCAGGGGGCGGTAGCAATCAGCCCCAGCATTTT. As protein: CASSAPGGGSNQPQHF.

The chain carries TRBV29-1 and TRBJ2-6; 8 bases match TRBD1. The junction had 9 bases not matched to a gene; V was cut back by 8 bases and J by 3 bases. The germline V gene has CDR1 SQVTM and CDR2 ANQGSEA. This CDR3 spans 15 amino acids. This CDR3 reads CSLQDRAGGANVLTF. As DNA, the CDR3 is TGCAGCCTCCAGGACAGGGCTGGTGGGGCCAACGTCCTGACTTTC.